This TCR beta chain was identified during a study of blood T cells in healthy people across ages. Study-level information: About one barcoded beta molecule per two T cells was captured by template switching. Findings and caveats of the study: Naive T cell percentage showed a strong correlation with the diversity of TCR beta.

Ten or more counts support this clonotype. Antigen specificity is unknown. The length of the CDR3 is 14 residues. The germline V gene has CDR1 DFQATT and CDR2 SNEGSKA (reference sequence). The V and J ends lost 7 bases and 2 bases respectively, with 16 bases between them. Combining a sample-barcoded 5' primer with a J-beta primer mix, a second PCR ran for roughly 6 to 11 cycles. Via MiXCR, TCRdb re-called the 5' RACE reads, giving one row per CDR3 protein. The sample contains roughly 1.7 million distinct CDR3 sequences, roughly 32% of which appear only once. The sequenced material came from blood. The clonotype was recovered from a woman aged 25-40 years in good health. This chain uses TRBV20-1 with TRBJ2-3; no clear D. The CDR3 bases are TGCAGTGGTAGTCGGGCGGAGATCACAGATACGCAGTATTTT. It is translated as CSGSRAEITDTQYF.